These 10 T cell receptor beta chains originate from one sample sequenced in a study of blood T cell repertoires in COVID-19. Using immunoSEQ multiplex PCR, the repertoire was profiled, and TCRdb retains in-frame clones only, with some absent. The data contain approximately 300,000 clones, over 75% of them singletons. The sequencing input was PBMCs or T cells enriched from blood (not recorded which). Receptors originate from a woman between 18 and 29 years old who had recovered from COVID-19.

This chain links TRBV6-6 with TRBJ1-2; 10 bases fit TRBD1. The junction had 14 bases not matched to a gene; V was cut back by 6 bases and J by 7 bases. Germline V gene sequence: CDR1 MNHNY, CDR2 SVGAGI (reference sequence). CDR3 size: 16 residues. CDR3 sequence reads: CASRTPTGGKGVGYTF. The CDR3 DNA is TGTGCCAGCAGAACGCCGACAGGGGGCAAGGGGGTTGGCTACACCTTC.

This chain joins TRBV2 and TRBJ2-7; 9 bases map to TRBD2. Germline V gene sequence: CDR1 SNHLY, CDR2 FYNNEI. The CDR3 runs 15 residues. The V segment lost 4 bases and the J segment 6 bases; nucleotides outside the gene matches: 10. The CDR3 DNA sequence: TGTGCCAGCAGTGCATCATCGCTAGCGGGGAGCGAGCAGTACTTC. Translation gives CASSASSLAGSEQYF.

The chain recombines TRBV3-1 (or the pseudogene TRBV3-2) with TRBJ1-3; 9 nucleotides align to TRBD1. This CDR3 comprises 16 residues. V shed 2 bases, J shed 4 bases, and the junction held 6 bases outside the gene matches. Germline V gene sequence: CDR1 LGHDT, CDR2 YNNKEL (reference sequence). The CDR3 DNA reads TGTGCCAGCAGCCAATTCACTGGGACAGGGGGAAACACCATATATTTT. It encodes CASSQFTGTGGNTIYF.

The chain uses TRBV7-9 and TRBJ2-7; D may be TRBD2 (6 bases). V lost 7 bases, J lost 0 bases, and 13 bases lay in between. Germline CDR1 and CDR2: SEHNR and FQNEAQ (reference sequence). This CDR3 is built from 14 residues. The CDR3 region is CASNELGGSYEQYF. CDR3 DNA sequence: TGTGCCAGCAACGAGCTGGGGGGCTCCTACGAGCAGTACTTC.

This clone occurred a few times. The rearrangement links TRBV30 to TRBJ1-3, with D hard to call. Germline values: CDR1 GTSNPN, CDR2 SVGIG (reference sequence). This CDR3 comprises 11 residues. The CDR3 loop is CGGREEDTIYF. CDR3 bases: TGTGGTGGGCGTGAGGAGGACACCATATATTTT.

This clone has a single count. This chain uses TRBV4-1 with TRBJ1-3, with 9 bases fitting TRBD1. The V gene end was trimmed by 3 bases and the J gene end by 5 bases; junction bases not matched to a gene: 5. The CDR3 loop spans 15 amino acids. Per germline, CDR1 MGHRA and CDR2 YSYEKL. The CDR3: CASSQRDRDRNTIYF. The CDR3 nucleotides are TGCGCCAGCAGCCAGCGGGACAGGGACAGAAACACCATATATTTT.

The CDR3 loop is CASRAAGGRNGELFF. The CDR3 DNA reads TGTGCCAGCAGAGCAGCGGGGGGCCGGAACGGGGAGCTGTTTTTT. This chain links TRBV2 with TRBJ2-2; TRBD2 aligns across 9 bases. The trim removed 6 bases at V and 7 bases at J, leaving 9 bases unmatched. The CDR3 spans 15 residues. Germline V gives CDR1 SNHLY, CDR2 FYNNEI.

This chain connects TRBV13 to TRBJ2-5, with 8 bases matching TRBD2. Per the germline V gene, CDR1 is PRHDT and CDR2 is FYEKMQ (reference sequence). The junction had 7 bases not matched to a gene; V was cut back by 5 bases and J by 2 bases. The CDR3 sequence is 15 residues long. Written as DNA, the CDR3 is TGTGCCAGCAGCCGTCGATCGGGAGGGCAAGAGACCCAGTACTTC. Its protein product is CASSRRSGGQETQYF. Full variable domain (missing parts from reference TRBV13 and TRBJ2-5): AAGVIQSPRHLIKEKRETATLKCYPIPRHDTVYWYQQGPGQDPQFLISFYEKMQSDKGSIPDRFSAQQFSDYHSELNMSSLELGDSALYFCASSRRSGGQETQYFGPGTRLLVL.

This clone was seen only once. The gene calls are TRBV6-5 and TRBJ2-2; D is undetermined. The germline V gene has CDR1 MNHEY and CDR2 SVGAGI. Trimming took off 0 bases at V and 6 bases at J, with 11 bases between the two ends. The CDR3 sequence is 15 residues long. DNA of the CDR3: TGTGCCAGCAGTTACTCGGCTGATGGGCCCGGGGAGCTGTTTTTT. Its protein is CASSYSADGPGELFF.

CDR3: CASSLSAGGRTEAFF. The DNA of the CDR3 is TGTGCCAGCAGTTTATCCGCAGGAGGTCGCACTGAAGCTTTCTTT. The V call is TRBV28, the J call TRBJ1-1; D gene unclear. V was pared by 1 base and J by 4 bases, with 13 bases between. CDR1 is MDHEN and CDR2 is SYDVKM in the germline V gene. The CDR3 runs 15 residues.